What follows describes a single TCR beta chain. The germline CDR1 and CDR2 sequences are SNHLY and FYNNEI. J lost 4 bases, V lost 6 bases, and 7 bases had no gene match. CDR3 length: 14 residues. The data stem from a study of blood T cell repertoires in COVID-19. Study summary: The samples span acute and convalescent COVID-19 from the United States, Italy and Spain. Sources were T cells, B-cell-depleted T cells, or PBMCs; the material itself was cDNA or gDNA.

Followed over time, Seattle patients had been enrolled while infection was active. Original analysis: Amplification of reference gene primers provided the estimated nucleated cell counts. The method was immunoSEQ multiplex PCR; TCRdb's version includes in-frame clones alone and lacks a portion of them. That table supplies the V and J calls and clone size; D and trimming were determined from the DNA. This sample carries about 280,000 clones, roughly 86% of them seen once, and the ten largest clones take approximately 10%. The TCR sequence derives from a woman aged 25 to 39 with COVID-19, enrolled during active disease. This chain joins TRBV2 and TRBJ1-2, with 8 bases that match TRBD1. Sequencing was done on a sample of peripheral blood. This chain's CDR3 is CASRNAGTGYGYTF. For the CDR3, the DNA is TGTGCCAGCAGAAACGCCGGGACAGGCTATGGCTACACCTTC.